This T cell receptor beta chain was observed in a study of blood T cell repertoires in COVID-19. Study details: PBMCs, B-cell-depleted T cells, or T cells provided the cDNA or gDNA that made up the material.

CDR3 size: 16 residues. Germline V CDR1 and CDR2: LGHDT, YNNKEL (reference sequence). Germline trimming cut 4 bases from V and 6 bases from J; bases unmatched to any gene: 3. Clones were sequenced by immunoSEQ multiplex PCR, and TCRdb holds only the in-frame ones, with some missing. The sample holds 180,000 or so clones, about 91% seen once. The sequence derives from a woman aged 35 to 49 with acute COVID-19. Specimen: PBMCs or T cells enriched from blood (not recorded which). The rearrangement links TRBV3-1 (or the pseudogene TRBV3-2) to TRBJ2-2; 15 positions agree with TRBD2. Written as DNA, the CDR3 is TGTGCCAGCAGCCCGGGACTAGCGGGGGGTTCCGGGGAGCTGTTTTTT. As protein: CASSPGLAGGSGELFF.